This T cell receptor beta chain was retrieved from a study of CD4+ T cells in melanoma. This CDR3 has 15 residues. The V end lost 5 bases, the J end lost 5 bases, and 17 bases lay between the germline ends. The germline V gene encodes CDR1 MNHEY and CDR2 SMNVEV (reference sequence). Study observations and caveats: CD8+ T cell, macrophage and B cell function reportedly correlated with neoantigen-specific CD4+ T cells. Neoantigen-specific CD4+ T cells in melanoma reportedly had diverse differentiation states.

Profiling relied on immunoSEQ multiplex PCR, and the TCRdb table lists in-frame clones only, not all of them. The sample lists roughly 140,000 clones, 80% to 95% seen once, with 1.5% in the top ten. To note about this clone: Its antigen is undetermined.

The chain employs TRBV27 and TRBJ2-3; a weak D match, TRBD2 (7 bases). The clonotype was recovered from a human donor with melanoma. CDR3 nucleotide sequence: TGTGCCAGCAGTCGGGGGCGGGGGCTACGAGATACGCAGTATTTT. It codes for CASSRGRGLRDTQYF.